This entry lists 26 T cell receptor beta chains sequenced from one sample in a study of shared clonotypes between healthy human individuals. The protocol was immunoSEQ multiplex PCR, while the TCRdb copy is restricted to in-frame clones and leaves out a portion. This table has hundreds of thousands of clones, 76% appearing once. What was sequenced was PBMCs. The source of these receptors is a middle-aged woman in good health. Some clones in this sample may be carry-over from other donors' samples.

The chain combines TRBV19 with TRBJ2-1; D possibly corresponds to TRBD1 (5 bases). V lost 4 bases and J lost 8, with 6 bases in between. Germline V gene data show CDR1 as LNHDA and CDR2 as SQIVND (reference sequence). The CDR3 consists of 11 residues. Here the CDR3 DNA reads TGTGCCAGTAGTAGGGGCTATGAGCAGTTCTTC. This translates into CASSRGYEQFF.

The chain combines TRBV7-9 with TRBJ1-1; TRBD1 matches at 8 bases. The V and J ends lost 5 bases and 1 base, in that order; junction bases with no gene match: 9. The germline V gene has CDR1 SEHNR and CDR2 FQNEAQ (reference sequence). This CDR3 region has 16 residues. The CDR3 loop reads CASSPTRGQGNTEAFF. The CDR3 DNA reads TGTGCCAGCAGCCCGACCCGTGGACAGGGGAACACTGAAGCTTTCTTT. Full variable domain (remainder filled in from reference TRBV7-9 and TRBJ1-1): DTGVSQNPRHKITKRGQNVTFRCDPISEHNRLYWYRQTLGQGPEFLTYFQNEAQLEKSRLLSDRFSAERPKGSFSTLEIQRTEQGDSAMYLCASSPTRGQGNTEAFFGQGTRLTVV.

The chain has TRBV4-3 and TRBJ1-3; D ambiguous. Germline lookup yields CDR1 LGHNA and CDR2 YSLEER. Trimming removed 0 bases from V and 4 bases from J, with 7 bases in between. This CDR3 is built from 14 residues. CDR3 coding DNA: TGCGCCAGCAGCCAAGAGCCGGCCGGAAACACCATATATTTT. Translation: CASSQEPAGNTIYF.

This chain uses TRBV6-6 with TRBJ2-7; TRBD2 matches at 7 bases. The germline CDR1 and CDR2 sequences are MNHNY and SVGAGI (reference sequence). The V and J ends lost 5 bases and 0 bases, in that order; junction bases with no gene match: 7. The CDR3 sequence is 15 residues long. The CDR3 loop is CASSPSSGRSYEQYF. In DNA, the CDR3 is TGTGCCAGCAGTCCATCTAGCGGACGCTCCTACGAGCAGTACTTC.

The V and J genes are TRBV7-9 and TRBJ2-7; TRBD1 matches at 9 bases. The CDR3 contains 13 residues. J gave up 10 bases and V 5 bases, and 9 bases lay outside the gene matches. Germline lookup yields CDR1 SEHNR and CDR2 FQNEAQ (reference sequence). Written as DNA, the CDR3 is TGTGCCAGCAGCACAACCGGGACAGGGTCTCAGTACTTC. Protein product: CASSTTGTGSQYF.

This clone has just a few counts. A far larger clone differs by one base, so this is likely a read error. The sample contains more than one DNA sequence encoding this CDR3. The gene calls are TRBV4-3 and TRBJ2-2, with 7 bases identical to TRBD2. Per germline, CDR1 LGHNA and CDR2 YSLEER. This CDR3 spans 16 amino acids. V lost 0 bases and J lost 6; bases outside the gene matches: 7. The CDR3 region is CASSQDTLGGPGELFF. In DNA, the CDR3 is TGCGCCAGCAGCCAAGACACGCTGGGAGGGCCCGGGGAGCTGTTTTTT.

The chain combines TRBV18 with TRBJ1-1; D might be TRBD1 (5 bases). CDR3 length: 15 residues. Germline V gives CDR1 KGHSH, CDR2 LQKENI. V lost 6 bases and J lost 3, with 17 bases in between. The CDR3 nucleotides are TGTGCCAGCTCTCAACAGGTCCAGCGACACACTGAAGCTTTCTTT. Protein: CASSQQVQRHTEAFF. Complete variable domain (other parts from reference TRBV18 and TRBJ1-1): NAGVMQNPRHLVRRRGQEARLRCSPMKGHSHVYWYRQLPEEGLKFMVYLQKENIIDESGMPKERFSAEFPKEGPSILRIQQVVRGDSAAYFCASSQQVQRHTEAFFGQGTRLTVV.

This chain connects TRBV5-1 to TRBJ1-2; TRBD1 aligns across 11 bases. There are 15 residues in the CDR3. With 1 base clipped from V and 6 bases from J, the junction kept 5 bases outside the gene matches. Germline V lookup: CDR1 SGHRS, CDR2 YFSETQ. As DNA, the CDR3 is TGCGCCAGCAGCTTGATTGGGACAGGGGGAGATGGCTACACCTTC. Protein: CASSLIGTGGDGYTF.

In its sample, this clone was seen once. The chain carries TRBV9 and TRBJ1-5, with no clear D. This CDR3 contains 17 residues. Germline V gives CDR1 SGDLS, CDR2 YYNGEE. Trimming took 0 bases from V and 6 from J, leaving 19 bases between them. In DNA, the CDR3 is TGTGCCAGCAGCGTAGCCCCCGGACCAGAGGATGGTCAGCCCCAGCATTTT. Its protein product is CASSVAPGPEDGQPQHF.

This clone was found many times. The chain has TRBV6-5 and TRBJ2-7; D possibly corresponds to TRBD2 (5 bases). This CDR3 is 14 amino acids long. The V end was cut by 7 bases, the J end by 3 bases, with 16 bases between. The germline gives CDR1 MNHEY, CDR2 SVGAGI. CDR3: CASMDRTRGYEQYF. CDR3 nucleotides: TGTGCCAGCATGGATAGGACTCGGGGCTACGAGCAGTACTTC.

The J gene is TRBJ1-1, the V gene TRBV30; no clear D. Germline V gene data show CDR1 as GTSNPN and CDR2 as SVGIG (reference sequence). The CDR3 has 14 amino acids. V lost 3 bases, J lost 3 bases, and 14 bases lay in between. CDR3 region: CAWSRGSRDTEAFF. CDR3 nucleotides: TGTGCCTGGAGCCGCGGATCTAGGGACACTGAAGCTTTCTTT. The full variable domain, with the rest looked up from reference TRBV30 and TRBJ1-1, is SQTIHQWPATLVQPVGSPLSLECTVEGTSNPNLYWYRQAAGRGLQLLFYSVGIGQISSEVPQNLSASRPQDRQFILSSKKLLLSDSGFYLCAWSRGSRDTEAFFGQGTRLTVV.

The genes are TRBV18 and TRBJ1-5, with 7 bases aligning to TRBD1. The CDR3 totals 15 residues. The germline V gene encodes CDR1 KGHSH and CDR2 LQKENI. V shed 3 bases, J shed 4 bases, and the junction held 6 bases outside the gene matches. In DNA, the CDR3 is TGTGCCAGCTCACCGGACGGACAGGTAAATCAGCCCCAGCATTTT. It encodes CASSPDGQVNQPQHF.

This clone was seen more than once but under ten times. This chain connects TRBV28 to TRBJ2-7, with D possibly matching TRBD1 (6 bases). The V end was cut by 4 bases, the J end by 6 bases, with 7 bases between. The CDR3 has 11 residues. CDR1 and CDR2 (germline): MDHEN, SYDVKM. CDR3 loop: CASSYRAEQYF. The CDR3 DNA reads as TGTGCCAGCAGTTACAGGGCCGAGCAGTACTTC.

This rearrangement joins TRBV29-1 to TRBJ2-3; 7 nucleotides align to TRBD1. CDR1 is SQVTM, CDR2 ANQGSEA, per germline. This CDR3 has 15 residues. V shed 6 bases and J 1 base; nucleotides not matched to a gene: 10. For the CDR3, the DNA is TGCAGCGTCCCCGGGGTGGGGACAGGCACAGATACGCAGTATTTT. Translation: CSVPGVGTGTDTQYF.

This clone was counted between two and nine times. The rearrangement joins TRBV14 to TRBJ2-3; TRBD1 is a possible D gene (5 bases). Between the trimmed V and J ends, which lost 3 bases and 4 bases, there was a span of 11 bases. Germline V gene lookup returns CDR1 SGHDN and CDR2 FVKESK. The length of the CDR3 is 14 residues. CDR3 amino acids: CASSQSQGPDTQYF. DNA of the CDR3: TGTGCCAGCAGCCAGAGCCAGGGCCCAGATACGCAGTATTTT.

The chain couples TRBV30 to TRBJ2-1; 7 positions match TRBD1. The V and J ends lost 2 bases and 16 bases, in that order; junction bases with no gene match: 8. CDR1 and CDR2 (germline): GTSNPN, SVGIG (reference sequence). The CDR3 contains 11 residues. The DNA for the CDR3 is TGTGCCTGGAGTTTCTCCGGGACAGAATTCTTC. It specifies CAWSFSGTEFF.

V usage is TRBV4-2 and J usage is TRBJ2-2; 7 nucleotides align to TRBD2. The germline CDR1 and CDR2 sequences are LGHNA and YNFKEQ. The ends lost 1 base at V and 3 bases at J; junction bases unmatched: 5. This CDR3 is built from 16 residues. CDR3 protein: CASSQAASGYTGELFF. CDR3 nucleotide sequence: TGTGCCAGCAGCCAAGCCGCTAGCGGCTACACCGGGGAGCTGTTTTTT.

The chain carries TRBV7-2 and TRBJ2-4; 7 bases align to TRBD1. CDR3 length: 14 residues. J gave up 4 bases and V 2 bases, and 2 bases lay outside the gene matches. From germline, CDR1 is SGHTA and CDR2 FQGNSA. In DNA, the CDR3 is TGTGCCAGCAGCTTAAGGGGGCAAAAAAACATTCAGTACTTC. Its protein is CASSLRGQKNIQYF. Supplemented by reference TRBV7-2 and TRBJ2-4, the full variable domain reads GAGVSQSPSNKVTEKGKDVELRCDPISGHTALYWYRQSLGQGLEFLIYFQGNSAPDKSGLPSDRFSAERTGGSVSTLTIQRTQQEDSAVYLCASSLRGQKNIQYFGAGTRLSVL.

With regard to this clone: The junction departs from the called germline gene at one end, perhaps through a read error. This sample includes further DNA sequences coding for the same CDR3. The CDR3 spells CAWSSTGIMLGSNQPQHF. CDR3 DNA sequence: TGCGCCTGGAGTTCGACAGGGATTATGTTAGGGAGCAATCAGCCCCAGCATTTT. The genes are TRBV30 and TRBJ1-5, with 7 bases aligning to TRBD1. The CDR3 is 18 amino acids. CDR1 GTSNPN and CDR2 SVGIG come from the germline V gene (reference sequence).

A note on this clone: Other DNA sequences in the same sample also yield this CDR3. The V call is TRBV9, the J call TRBJ2-1, with D perhaps matching TRBD1 (6 bases). In germline, CDR1 is SGDLS, CDR2 YYNGEE. Trimming removed 7 bases at V and 5 bases at J, with 7 bases between. The CDR3 sequence is 11 residues long. This CDR3 is CASGTNNEQFF. CDR3 bases: TGTGCCAGCGGGACAAACAATGAGCAGTTCTTC. Using reference TRBV9 and TRBJ2-1 for the parts outside the CDR3, the full variable domain is DSGVTQTPKHLITATGQRVTLRCSPRSGDLSVYWYQQSLDQGLQFLIQYYNGEERAKGNILERFSAQQFPDLHSELNLSSLELGDSALYFCASGTNNEQFFGPGTRLTVL.

The chain uses TRBV6-6 and TRBJ2-1; D uncertain. Trimming pared 2 bases from V and 5 bases from J, leaving 10 bases between. From germline, CDR1 is MNHNY and CDR2 SVGAGI (reference sequence). The CDR3 spans 14 residues. The CDR3 region is CASSYKGGNNEQFF. CDR3 sequence (DNA): TGTGCCAGCAGTTACAAAGGTGGCAACAATGAGCAGTTCTTC.

The rearrangement joins TRBV14 to TRBJ1-5, with a weak D call TRBD1 (6 bases). The CDR3 runs to 17 residues. The germline CDR1 and CDR2 sequences are SGHDN and FVKESK. V was shortened by 3 bases and J by 6 bases, with 21 bases between the two germline ends. The CDR3 region is CASSQGGGGSGVQPQHF. The CDR3 DNA is TGTGCCAGCAGCCAGGGAGGAGGGGGTTCAGGGGTTCAGCCCCAGCATTTT.

This clone was counted a single time. This likely reflects a read error, since a far larger clone is one base away. Because the CDR3 is missing its conserved closing phenylalanine or tryptophan, this is likely a read error. The gene calls are TRBV7-9 and TRBJ1-1; 7 bases map to TRBD1. CDR1 and CDR2 (germline): SEHNR, FQNEAQ (reference sequence). This CDR3 is 16 amino acids long. The trim removed 5 bases at V and 3 bases at J, leaving 12 bases unmatched. CDR3 region: CASSPRGGSQYTEAFS. The DNA for the CDR3 is TGTGCCAGCAGCCCCAGGGGGGGCAGCCAGTACACTGAAGCTTTCTCT.

The rearrangement uses TRBV29-1 and TRBJ2-2; no reliable D call. V lost 5 bases and J 5 bases, leaving 21 bases between the germline ends. Germline-derived CDR1 and CDR2 are SQVTM and ANQGSEA. The length of the CDR3 is 16 residues. CDR3 region: CSVSLSGPTRTGELFF. The CDR3 nucleotides read TGCAGCGTTTCTCTCTCCGGGCCCACGAGGACCGGGGAGCTGTTTTTT.

The V gene is TRBV19, the J gene TRBJ1-1; D might be TRBD1 (5 bases). Germline CDR1 LNHDA, CDR2 SQIVND (reference sequence). V shed 4 bases and J shed 1 base, with 7 bases lying between them. This CDR3 contains 13 residues. CDR3 sequence (DNA): TGTGCCAGTAGTACTCAGGGGAACACTGAAGCTTTCTTT. It translates to CASSTQGNTEAFF.

This sequence joins TRBV5-1 and TRBJ2-7, with 9 positions matching TRBD1. Germline V gene sequence: CDR1 SGHRS, CDR2 YFSETQ. Unmatched junction bases numbered 5, after V lost 0 bases and J lost 1 base. The CDR3 length is 16 residues. The CDR3 nucleotides are TGCGCCAGCAGCTTGGCCGTGGGACAGGGTTCCTACGAGCAGTACTTC. Translating gives CASSLAVGQGSYEQYF.